The 14 T cell receptor beta chains given below trace back to one sample, sequenced in a study of OX40 agonist ivuxolimab in advanced cancers. TCRdb keeps only in-frame clones here, not all; method: immunoSEQ multiplex PCR. The sample records about 48,000 clones, 75% to 90% being singletons. Material: CD4+ or CD8+ T cells sorted from blood, obtained in a trial of the OX40 agonist ivuxolimab. The origin of the receptors is an adult with an advanced solid tumor such as melanoma, head and neck, liver or kidney cancer.

The chain has TRBV6-6 and TRBJ1-1; TRBD1 matches 7 bases. CDR1 and CDR2 from the germline V gene are MNHNY and SVGAGI (reference sequence). The CDR3 runs to 15 residues. J gave up 7 bases and V 4 bases, and 12 bases lay outside the gene matches. CDR3 in DNA: TGTGCCAGCAGTTCGAAGCCGACAGGGACCTTTGAAGCTTTCTTT. Its translation: CASSSKPTGTFEAFF.

This clone was counted a few times. V and J are TRBV2 and TRBJ1-2; maybe TRBD1 (6 bases). Trimming cost V 3 bases and J 0 bases, with 11 bases left between them. Per the germline V gene, CDR1 is SNHLY and CDR2 is FYNNEI. The CDR3 has 15 amino acids. CDR3 nucleotides: TGTGCCAGCAGTGATGAGGGGACAACTAACTATGGCTACACCTTC. Translating gives CASSDEGTTNYGYTF.

The chain is built from TRBV18 and TRBJ1-6; possible D gene TRBD1, 5 bases. Germline V gene sequence: CDR1 KGHSH, CDR2 LQKENI. Trimming took 2 bases from V and 11 from J, leaving 13 bases between them. The CDR3 has 14 residues. This CDR3 reads CASSPAKGVPPLHF. For the CDR3, the DNA is TGTGCCAGCTCACCAGCTAAAGGGGTTCCACCCCTCCACTTT.

The CDR3 loop is CASNPSGTTYEQYF. As DNA, the CDR3 is TGTGCCAGCAACCCTAGCGGGACTACCTACGAGCAGTACTTC. This chain uses TRBV2 with TRBJ2-7, with 9 bases identical to TRBD2. With 7 bases clipped from V and 2 bases from J, the junction kept 6 bases outside the gene matches. CDR1 and CDR2 (germline): SNHLY, FYNNEI. The CDR3 spans 14 residues.

DNA for the CDR3: TGTGCCAGCAGTTCTTCCCTCGGGCCCGAGCAGTACGTC. As protein: CASSSSLGPEQYV. The chain is built from TRBV28 and TRBJ2-7; D gene uncertain. Germline CDR1 reads MDHEN; CDR2 reads SYDVKM. This CDR3 is 13 amino acids long. Trimming left V 4 bases short and J 6 bases short, with 13 bases between.

V usage is TRBV4-1 and J usage is TRBJ2-1; 8 nucleotides line up with TRBD2. Germline V CDR1 and CDR2: MGHRA, YSYEKL. The CDR3 spans 17 residues. V trimming: 4 bases; J trimming: 7 bases; junction bases outside the gene matches: 15. CDR3 sequence: CASSLPPGGAVGNEQFF. Here the CDR3 DNA reads TGCGCCAGCAGCCTACCCCCCGGGGGGGCGGTGGGGAATGAGCAGTTCTTC.

CDR3 sequence: CASYNEKLFF. CDR3 DNA sequence: TGTGCCAGTTATAATGAAAAACTGTTTTTT. The rearrangement links TRBV2 to TRBJ1-4; no clear D. Germline-derived CDR1 and CDR2 are SNHLY and FYNNEI. Trimming removed 9 bases at V and 4 bases at J, with 3 bases between. CDR3 length: 10 amino acids.

This chain links TRBV25-1 with TRBJ2-1; 9 nucleotides line up with TRBD2. Per the germline V gene, CDR1 is MGHDK and CDR2 is SYGVNS. V lost 4 bases to trimming and J lost 7 bases; unmatched junction nucleotides: 5. The CDR3 loop spans 14 amino acids. The CDR3 here is CASSAAGGRNEQFF. The CDR3 DNA follows: TGTGCCAGCAGTGCAGCGGGGGGAAGGAATGAGCAGTTCTTC.

The rearrangement uses TRBV28 and TRBJ1-3; D is undetermined. This CDR3 contains 14 residues. The germline gives CDR1 MDHEN, CDR2 SYDVKM. Trimming pared 7 bases from V and 0 bases from J, leaving 10 bases between. The CDR3 coding sequence is TGTGCCAGCAATGGAGGGAGCTCTGGAAACACCATATATTTT. Translating it yields CASNGGSSGNTIYF. Full variable domain (remainder filled in from reference TRBV28 and TRBJ1-3): DVKVTQSSRYLVKRTGEKVFLECVQDMDHENMFWYRQDPGLGLRLIYFSYDVKMKEKGDIPEGYSVSREKKERFSLILESASTNQTSMYLCASNGGSSGNTIYFGEGSWLTVV.

The chain links TRBV19 to TRBJ1-3; D not certain. V dropped 2 bases and J dropped 2 bases, with 13 bases sitting between them. The length of the CDR3 is 16 residues. CDR1 and CDR2 from the germline V gene are LNHDA and SQIVND (reference sequence). CDR3 sequence (DNA): TGTGCCAGTAGTATATCGACCCTCGGACCTGGAAACACCATATATTTT. Translation gives CASSISTLGPGNTIYF.

The chain combines TRBV6-1 with TRBJ1-5; 9 nucleotides align to TRBD1. The V segment lost 8 bases and the J segment 2 bases; nucleotides outside the gene matches: 4. CDR1 MNHNS and CDR2 SASEGT come from the germline V gene. This CDR3 has 14 residues. This chain's CDR3 is CASDRTGGNQPQHF. CDR3 DNA sequence: TGTGCCAGCGACCGGACAGGGGGCAATCAGCCCCAGCATTTT.

The J gene is TRBJ2-7, the V gene TRBV5-1, with D unresolved. CDR3 length: 15 residues. Germline V gene sequence: CDR1 SGHRS, CDR2 YFSETQ. V was trimmed by 4 bases and J by 2 bases, leaving 16 bases between them. In nucleotides, the CDR3 is TGCGCCAGCAGCCCTATGGACCAAGGCCCCTACGAGCAGTACTTC. Its translation: CASSPMDQGPYEQYF.

The CDR3 DNA reads as TGTGCCAGCAGCTCCTCGACAATGGGGGAGACCCAGTACTTC. The encoded protein is CASSSSTMGETQYF. The chain links TRBV11-1 to TRBJ2-5; D not certain. V was pared by 4 bases and J by 5 bases, with 14 bases between. The CDR3 contains 14 residues. From germline, CDR1 is SGHAT and CDR2 FQDESV (reference sequence).

A single count supports this clone. The chain joins TRBV6-5 to TRBJ2-7; no clear D. This CDR3 has 11 amino acids. In germline, CDR1 is MNHEY, CDR2 SVGAGI. The V end was cut by 6 bases, the J end by 2 bases, with 5 bases between. The CDR3 DNA reads as TGTGCCAGCAGCATTGCCTACGAGCAGTACTTC. Protein sequence: CASSIAYEQYF.